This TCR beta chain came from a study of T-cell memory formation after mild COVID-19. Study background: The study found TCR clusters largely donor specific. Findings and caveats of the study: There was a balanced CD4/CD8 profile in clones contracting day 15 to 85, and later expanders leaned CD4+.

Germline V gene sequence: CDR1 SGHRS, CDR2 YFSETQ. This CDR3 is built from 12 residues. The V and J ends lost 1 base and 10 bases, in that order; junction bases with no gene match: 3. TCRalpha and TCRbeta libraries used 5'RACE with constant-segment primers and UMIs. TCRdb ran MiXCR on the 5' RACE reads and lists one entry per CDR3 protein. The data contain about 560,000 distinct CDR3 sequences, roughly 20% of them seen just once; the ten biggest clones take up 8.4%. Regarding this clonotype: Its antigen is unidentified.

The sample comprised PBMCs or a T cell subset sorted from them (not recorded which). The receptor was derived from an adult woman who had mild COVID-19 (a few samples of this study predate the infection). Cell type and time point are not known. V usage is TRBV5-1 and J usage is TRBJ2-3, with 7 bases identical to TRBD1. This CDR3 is CASSLTGQAQYF. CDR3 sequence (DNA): TGCGCCAGCAGCTTGACCGGACAGGCGCAGTATTTT. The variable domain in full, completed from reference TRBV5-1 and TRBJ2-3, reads KAGVTQTPRYLIKTRGQQVTLSCSPISGHRSVSWYQQTPGQGLQFLFEYFSETQRNKGNFPGRFSGRQFSNSRSEMNVSTLELGDSALYLCASSLTGQAQYFGPGTRLTVL.